What follows is one T cell receptor (beta chain) and its context. This clone has just a few counts. What this receptor recognizes is not known. Qualities for individual bases were not recorded, and no much larger clone is one base off. The cohort comprised fewer than 700 healthy bone marrow donors. At the time of sampling, every cohort member was nominally healthy, though immune exposures that went unrecorded were likely present. The donor was CMV seronegative and belonged to the group of roughly 330 seronegative cohort members. A peripheral blood sample was collected from each donor, and TCR beta sequencing was performed on peripheral blood mononuclear cells. Genomic DNA extraction from the blood cell samples was performed with the Qiagen DNeasy Blood Extraction Kit. This sample was taken from a study of cytomegalovirus exposure and HLA in healthy donors (dated by TCRdb to about 2017). Turning to the overall study: According to an earlier analysis of several hundred of the donors, 150 million to 200 million T cells yielded over 90 million unique TCR beta sequences and approximately 300 Gb of sequence data. Among 350 to 400 genotyped donors of the cohort, an average of 235,054 unique TCR beta nucleotide sequences were sequenced per donor, about a sixth of them non-productive. The study profiled the T cell repertoires of fewer than 850 subjects by immunosequencing and related them to cytomegalovirus serostatus. An earlier analysis of 587 of the donors used high-throughput TCR beta sequencing to judge whether each TCR beta V gene segment behaved as functional or pseudogenic. Besides the first cohort of 550 to 750 subjects, a separate validation cohort made up of over 100 different subjects was used. Every discovery cohort repertoire had been produced on one sequencing platform. Roughly 5 DR-DQ haplotypes were handled as single units for association and clustering because linkage in the cohort was strong. The number of donors typed differed by locus, with 629-630 for A, B, C, DRB1 and DQB1, around 500 for DQA1, approximately 570 for DPA1, and around 450 for DPB1. A later analysis re-analyzed previously published TCR beta repertoires from 500 to 700 donors and added high-resolution HLA genotyping to study TCR occurrence patterns. A later genetic analysis used genome-wide SNP genotypes for about 65% of the 666 donors, treating that subset as a discovery cohort. The later analysis used no new phenotypic data to find candidate immune exposures, relying instead on TCR beta sequences and their occurrence across donors. Of the roughly 400 genotyped donors, about 80% fell in the genetic ancestry cluster associated with self-reported Caucasian donors. HLA typing covered class I and class II loci at four-digit resolution. Approximately 300 gigabases of sequencing data and tens of millions of unique TCR sequences were included in an early release covering roughly 600 HLA-typed donors. The study aimed to test whether cataloging public T cell receptors could reveal signatures of past pathogen exposure. High-throughput TCR immunosequencing, statistical association of individual TCRs with disease status, and machine learning were combined to predict cytomegalovirus infection status. Donor age, sex, ethnicity and CMV serostatus were compiled together with the repertoire data.

What the research found in general, with its limitations: Most TCR sequences were seen in very few donors, while some public TCRs were found in many individuals. Roughly uniform sequencing depth across donors was assumed in presence/absence analyses, although this assumption may not hold. It was suggested by the authors that the approach could potentially be generalized to other disease states and immunological phenotypes. In a later analysis, HLA-associated TCR beta chains showed more clonal expansion and lower generation probabilities than non-associated chains that were equally common. In vitro tests confirmed that a few of the cytomegalovirus-associated TCR beta chains recognize cytomegalovirus antigens. According to a later analysis, parvovirus B19, influenza, CMV and Epstein-Barr virus appeared linked to several top co-occurrence clusters. A further reported finding was that TCR beta sequences accurately predicted the HLA-A and HLA-B alleles for most subjects in the first cohort. Only TCR beta chains were sequenced in this cohort, and the absence of alpha or paired-chain data limited detectable features. A total of roughly 160 TCR beta chains were listed by the study as associated with cytomegalovirus. The classifier was reported to diagnose cytomegalovirus status with high specificity and sensitivity in both the original cohort and the validation cohort. A later analysis associated 16,951 TCR beta sequences with specific HLA alleles at a false discovery rate of 0.05. Assigning TCR associations to individual alleles was difficult when HLA alleles, especially DR and DQ, strongly co-occurred. An earlier analysis of approximately 540 of the donors showed that most TCR beta V segments appeared in productive rearrangements either about 87% or about 30% of the time, which broadly matched IMGT annotations. In a later analysis, the rate of TCR association differed among HLA loci, with DRB1 alleles having the most associated TCRs and HLA-C alleles having the fewest. Linkage disequilibrium might explain the correlated functional status among segregating V segments, but an unknown experimental factor could not be excluded. The sequencing pipeline was judged likely to have produced a cluster of highly shared sequence variants as a technical artifact. Because HLA typing was missing for some donors at each locus, association tests included only the typed subset. According to a later genetic analysis, donors in an Asian-associated ancestry cluster had fewer N-insertions in productive TCRs than the roughly 700-donor mean. Some IMGT-functional V segments, including TRBV6-2 and TRBV6-3, could not be distinguished by the 87-base-pair reads and were therefore excluded. A later genetic analysis associated a missense DCLRE1C variant with V-gene and J-gene trimming of TCR beta chains, and an independent cohort replicated the association. For the cohort, immune exposure information was limited to CMV serostatus. Because counts were too low, more than 15 rarely observed V segments, including chromosome 9 orphons, were excluded from the earlier analysis of about 500 of the donors. According to a later analysis, most CMV-associated TCR beta chains appeared to be HLA-restricted, and the HLA associations seemed to be driven largely by CMV exposure.

The library was generated by the immunoSEQ multiplex PCR assay. A mixture of 60 forward primers for TCR Vbeta segments and 13 reverse primers for TCR Jbeta segments was used in the multiplex PCR. The CDR3 region of rearranged TCR beta genes was amplified from genomic DNA by a multiplex PCR assay. The amplified TCR beta libraries were sequenced on the Illumina HiSeq System as 87-base-pair reads. Turning to the authors' computational methods: Across the 600 to 700 repertoires, a later analysis counted roughly 84 million unique TCR beta chains, 9.5 million to 12 million of which were shared by at least two donors. A nearest-neighbor algorithm error-corrected the raw reads and collapsed the reads into unique sequences, merging closely related sequences to remove PCR and sequencing errors. CDR3 sequences were aligned to IMGT reference sequences to assign V, D and J gene segments. For a sequence to be retained, at least a six-nucleotide match to both a V gene segment and a J gene segment was required. Rearrangements were called productive when the CDR3 lacked stop codons and stayed in frame with V and J; all others were non-productive. Following IMGT convention, CDR3 was defined as the stretch from the second conserved V-encoded cysteine to the conserved J-encoded phenylalanine. The earlier analysis of about 500 of the donors excluded sequences that lacked an unambiguous match to a single V gene segment. In an earlier analysis of approximately 590 of the donors, a V segment was called functional when productive rearrangements were above 56.7%, and segregating when the standard deviation between donors exceeded 5%. A statistical classification framework was built for diagnosing cytomegalovirus status from the catalog of TCR beta chain sequences. In a later analysis, V and J genes were assigned by comparing TCR nucleotide sequences against IMGT/GENE-DB human TR gene sequences. In a later analysis, CDR3 sequences and most-parsimonious VDJ recombination scenarios were assigned using the TCRdist pipeline. In a later analysis, each TCR beta chain was defined by its CDR3 amino acid sequence together with its V-gene family, and reads lacking a unique V-gene family were excluded. To address suspected cross-contamination and a sequencing artifact, a later analysis removed several hundred highly shared, low-generation-probability nucleotide sequences. For each public chain, a later analysis derived a clonal expansion index from normalized ranks of inferred template counts within each repertoire. In a later analysis, generation probabilities were computed using a VDJ recombination model fitted to out-of-frame rearrangements, and the results were checked against IGoR. Hypergeometric tests were used in a later analysis to score TCR-TCR, TCR-HLA and TCR-CMV co-occurrence, with a repertoire-size bias correction applied to the TCR pairs. In a later analysis, false discovery rates were estimated by permuting HLA or CMV assignments 20 times. In a later analysis, co-occurring TCRs were grouped using DBSCAN, and TCRdist sequence similarity was added for clustering within HLA-allele-positive subsets. Repertoires with fewer than 30,000 or more than 120,000 public chains were left out of co-occurrence clustering, as were several repertoires with anomalous nucleotide sharing. Sourced from immuneACCESS, this table was stored by TCRdb with only in-frame sequences that have V and J called. A share of the clones is absent; for the studies checked, an unresolved V gene accounts for under half, and the remainder has no known explanation. For V, J and clone size, that table is used; D and trimming come from the DNA. In this sample the table shows more than 85,000 clones, over 60% of which occur a single time. The ten largest clones add up to under 1.5% of the sample.

The CDR3 covers 13 residues, taking in both the cysteine and the phenylalanine. Only the CDR3 DNA is retained, 39 bases long and in frame from the first base. CDR1 MNHNS and CDR2 SASEGT are derived from the germline V gene. V sheds 6 bases and J sheds 4 bases, leaving 10 bases between their ends. The TCR comes from a woman aged 25 to 39 in good health and CMV-seronegative. The source material was PBMCs. The V and J genes are TRBV6-1 and TRBJ1-3; TRBD1 is a weak D gene call, 6 bases matching. In nucleotides, the sequence is TGTGCCAGCAGACAGGGAGGGGGAAACACCATATATTTT. Translated, it gives CASRQGGGNTIYF.